These 28 T cell receptor beta chains were sequenced from one sample in a study of CXCR3-negative and CXCR3-positive naive CD8 T cells. Study results and caveats: Naive CXCR3-positive cells had TRB CDR3s more hydrophobic than those of CXCR3-negative naive cells.

Via 5' RACE with UMI labels, TRB cDNA libraries were prepared. Each CDR3 protein gets one entry in TCRdb, which reprocessed the 5' RACE reads and gives no DNA. This sample contains more than 80,000 distinct CDR3 sequences. What these receptors recognize is not known. Sequencing used naive CXCR3+ CD8+ T cells from blood. Subset noted: CD45RO-CCR7+CD27+CD95- naive CD8+ T cells expressing CXCR3 (TNR3+). All receptors come from a human donor in good health. Some clones in this sample may be carry-over from other donors' samples.

This chain connects TRBV4-1 to TRBJ1-6. Germline V gives CDR1 MGHRA, CDR2 YSYEKL. CDR3 length: 15 amino acids. The CDR3 here is CASSQGGSYNSPLHF.

J is TRBJ1-6 and V is TRBV10-3; TCRdb's D call, TRBD1, is unchecked because there is no DNA. This CDR3 is built from 16 residues. CDR1 ENHRY and CDR2 SYGVKD come from the germline V gene. The CDR3 reads CAISESSDIYNSPLHF.

The chain uses TRBV6-6 and TRBJ2-7. From germline, CDR1 is MNHNY and CDR2 SVGAGI (reference sequence). The CDR3 is made up of 15 amino acids. CDR3 sequence: CASSVGTSFGYEQYF.

The V call is TRBV20-1, the J call TRBJ2-7; absent DNA, TCRdb's TRBD1 call cannot be checked. The CDR3 totals 15 residues. CDR1 is DFQATT, CDR2 SNEGSKA, per germline (reference sequence). The CDR3 loop reads CSARDPTGGAYEQYF.

This chain links TRBV4-1 with TRBJ1-2. This CDR3 contains 12 residues. The germline V gene has CDR1 MGHRA and CDR2 YSYEKL. CDR3 loop: CASSQGADGYTF.

J is TRBJ2-5 and V is TRBV2; TCRdb's assignment of TRBD1 cannot be checked, as there is no DNA. Germline V gives CDR1 SNHLY, CDR2 FYNNEI. CDR3 size: 14 residues. The CDR3 region is CASSFGWGKETQYF.

This chain links TRBV16 with TRBJ2-7; TCRdb selects TRBD1, and the lack of DNA leaves this call unchecked. The CDR3 length is 13 residues. Per the germline V gene, CDR1 is KGHSY and CDR2 is FQNENV. CDR3 region: CASSPGDTYEQYF.

CDR3 sequence reads: CSVRGDTEAFF. V is TRBV29-1 and J is TRBJ1-1; TCRdb indicates TRBD1, and absent DNA this call remains unverified. CDR1 is SQVTM, CDR2 ANQGSEA, per germline. This CDR3 has 11 amino acids.

The chain couples TRBV20-1 to TRBJ2-7; TCRdb gives TRBD2 as the D gene, but with no DNA this cannot be confirmed. The germline V gene has CDR1 DFQATT and CDR2 SNEGSKA (reference sequence). This CDR3 has 17 amino acids. CDR3 protein: CSARGLAGGPYAYEQYF.

The chain couples TRBV29-1 to TRBJ1-2. Germline loops: CDR1 SQVTM, CDR2 ANQGSEA. The length of the CDR3 is 13 residues. Here the CDR3 reads CSVEDSSFYGYTF.

This chain links TRBV12-3 or TRBV12-4 with TRBJ1-5; no DNA is available, so the TRBD1 call from TCRdb remains unchecked. This CDR3 spans 17 amino acids. This chain's CDR3 is CASSEQGRGYSNQPQHF.

The chain recombines TRBV27 with TRBJ2-3; TCRdb lists TRBD1, though no DNA is available to test this call. The CDR3 spans 16 residues. Germline CDR1 is MNHEY and CDR2 is SMNVEV (reference sequence). CDR3 amino acids: CASSLGVIPRTDTKYF.

The CDR3 sequence: CASSAQAGRTYNEEFF. V is TRBV25-1 and J is TRBJ2-1; TCRdb's assignment of TRBD2 cannot be checked, as there is no DNA. Germline values: CDR1 MGHDK, CDR2 SYGVNS. The CDR3 loop spans 16 amino acids.

This chain links TRBV4-3 with TRBJ2-2. Germline CDR1 and CDR2: LGHNA and YSLEER. This CDR3 has 15 amino acids. The CDR3 is CASSQDRINTGELFF.

This chain links TRBV28 with TRBJ2-5; the D call of TRBD2 rests on TCRdb alone, since no DNA is present to check it. There are 13 residues in the CDR3. CDR1 is MDHEN, CDR2 SYDVKM, per germline. CDR3 protein: CASSPSPQETQYF.

The V and J genes are TRBV5-1 and TRBJ1-1; TCRdb selects TRBD1, and the lack of DNA leaves this call unchecked. Germline V lookup: CDR1 SGHRS, CDR2 YFSETQ. The CDR3 is 13 residues long. CDR3: CASSWARGTEAFF. The full variable domain, completed using reference TRBV5-1 and TRBJ1-1, is KAGVTQTPRYLIKTRGQQVTLSCSPISGHRSVSWYQQTPGQGLQFLFEYFSETQRNKGNFPGRFSGRQFSNSRSEMNVSTLELGDSALYLCASSWARGTEAFFGQGTRLTVV.

The chain couples TRBV7-8 to TRBJ1-4. This CDR3 has 15 residues. Germline lookup yields CDR1 SGHVS and CDR2 FQNEAQ. CDR3 sequence: CASSSSGPNSRELFF.

This chain connects TRBV6-6 to TRBJ2-5; TCRdb proposes TRBD1, but this gene call is untestable without DNA. This CDR3 region has 12 residues. CDR1 MNHNY and CDR2 SVGAGI come from the germline V gene (reference sequence). The CDR3 protein is CASGASQETQYF.

The chain couples TRBV6-6 to TRBJ2-5; as DNA is missing, the TRBD1 call by TCRdb cannot be tested. The V gene's germline CDR1 is MNHNY and CDR2 SVGAGI (reference sequence). There are 18 residues in the CDR3. This CDR3 reads CASSYIYRAGVPQEAQYF.

The chain employs TRBV4-1 and TRBJ2-3; TCRdb returns TRBD2, unconfirmable since there is no DNA. From germline, CDR1 is MGHRA and CDR2 YSYEKL. The CDR3 contains 16 residues. This chain's CDR3 is CASSQVPHGPPDTQYF.

The rearrangement uses TRBV28 and TRBJ2-1; TCRdb lists TRBD2, though no DNA is available to test this call. The CDR3 loop spans 14 amino acids. Per germline, CDR1 MDHEN and CDR2 SYDVKM. CDR3 sequence: CASSSGSSYNEQFF.

V is TRBV20-1 and J is TRBJ2-2; TCRdb's assignment of TRBD2 cannot be checked, as there is no DNA. This CDR3 has 14 amino acids. Per the germline V gene, CDR1 is DFQATT and CDR2 is SNEGSKA (reference sequence). CDR3 sequence: CSARGGKTPGSCFF.

The chain recombines TRBV28 with TRBJ2-5; lacking DNA, the TRBD1 call made by TCRdb goes unchecked. The length of the CDR3 is 20 residues. CDR1 is MDHEN, CDR2 SYDVKM, per germline. Here the CDR3 reads CASSLTTRDRVYLSQETQYF.

The chain has TRBV6-4 and TRBJ2-2; without DNA, the TCRdb call of TRBD2 cannot be checked. The CDR3 is 15 amino acids. Germline V CDR1 and CDR2: MRHNA, SNTAGT. The CDR3 loop reads CASSEGGGDTGELFF.

The chain joins TRBV4-1 to TRBJ1-6; TCRdb reports TRBD1, a call that lacks DNA to check it against. Germline CDR1 and CDR2: MGHRA and YSYEKL. CDR3 length equals 15 residues. This chain's CDR3 is CASSQRDSYNSPLHF.

The chain employs TRBV4-3 and TRBJ2-1; TCRdb's D call of TRBD1 is untestable without DNA. Germline values: CDR1 LGHNA, CDR2 YSLEER. This CDR3 comprises 17 residues. The CDR3 sequence: CASSQGGRQGVNNEQFF.

The rearrangement joins TRBV29-1 to TRBJ1-1. This CDR3 spans 11 amino acids. Germline V gene sequence: CDR1 SQVTM, CDR2 ANQGSEA. The CDR3: CSAGLGTEAFF.

The chain joins TRBV7-9 to TRBJ1-5; there is no DNA to check the TCRdb D call of TRBD1. There are 15 residues in the CDR3. Looked up from germline, CDR1 is SEHNR and CDR2 is FQNEAQ (reference sequence). This CDR3 reads CASSLDRGDNQPQHF.